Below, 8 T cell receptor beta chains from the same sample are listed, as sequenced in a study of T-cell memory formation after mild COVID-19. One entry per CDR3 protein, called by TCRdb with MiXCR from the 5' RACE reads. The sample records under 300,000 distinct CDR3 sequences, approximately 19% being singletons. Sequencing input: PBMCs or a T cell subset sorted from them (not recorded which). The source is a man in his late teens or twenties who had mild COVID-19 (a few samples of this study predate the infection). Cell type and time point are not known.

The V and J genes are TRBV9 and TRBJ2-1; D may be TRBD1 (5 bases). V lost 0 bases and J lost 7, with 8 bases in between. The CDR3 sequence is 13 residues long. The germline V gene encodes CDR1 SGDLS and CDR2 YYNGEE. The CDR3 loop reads CASSVENRNEQFF. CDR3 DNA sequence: TGTGCCAGCAGCGTAGAAAACAGGAATGAGCAGTTCTTC.

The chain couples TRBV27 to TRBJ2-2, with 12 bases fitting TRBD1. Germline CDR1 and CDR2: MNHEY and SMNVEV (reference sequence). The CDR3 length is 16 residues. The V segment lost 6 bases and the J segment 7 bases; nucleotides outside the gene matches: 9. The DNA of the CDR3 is TGTGCCAGCAGCAGGACCGGGACAGGGGGCGTCGGGGAGCTGTTTTTT. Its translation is CASSRTGTGGVGELFF.

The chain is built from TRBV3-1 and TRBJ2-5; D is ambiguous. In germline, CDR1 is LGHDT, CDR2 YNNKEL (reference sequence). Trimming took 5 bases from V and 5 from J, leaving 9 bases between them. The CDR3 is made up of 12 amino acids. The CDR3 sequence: CASSADLETQYF. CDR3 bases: TGTGCCAGCAGCGCCGATCTGGAGACCCAGTACTTC.

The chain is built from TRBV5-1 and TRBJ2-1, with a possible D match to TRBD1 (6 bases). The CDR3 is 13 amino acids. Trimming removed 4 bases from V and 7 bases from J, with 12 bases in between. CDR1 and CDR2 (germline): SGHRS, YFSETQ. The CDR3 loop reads CASSPQQGNEQFF. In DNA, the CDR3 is TGCGCCAGCAGCCCGCAACAGGGAAATGAGCAGTTCTTC.

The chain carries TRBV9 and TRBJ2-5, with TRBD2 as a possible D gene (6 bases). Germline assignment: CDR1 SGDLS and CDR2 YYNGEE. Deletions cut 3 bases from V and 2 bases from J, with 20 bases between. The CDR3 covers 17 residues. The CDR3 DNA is TGTGCCAGCAGCGGCGGGGAATACCAGATGGGGCAAGAGACCCAGTACTTC. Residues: CASSGGEYQMGQETQYF.

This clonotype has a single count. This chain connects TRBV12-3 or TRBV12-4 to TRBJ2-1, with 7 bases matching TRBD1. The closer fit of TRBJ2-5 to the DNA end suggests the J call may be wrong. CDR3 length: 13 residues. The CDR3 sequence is CASIRTGQETQYF. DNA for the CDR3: TGTGCCAGCATCAGGACAGGCCAAGAGACCCAGTACTTC.

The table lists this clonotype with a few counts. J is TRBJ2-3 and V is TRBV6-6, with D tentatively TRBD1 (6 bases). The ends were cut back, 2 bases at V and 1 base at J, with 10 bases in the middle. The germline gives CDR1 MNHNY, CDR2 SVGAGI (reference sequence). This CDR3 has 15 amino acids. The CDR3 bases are TGTGCCAGCAGTTACGGGTACAGGGGCACAGATACGCAGTATTTT. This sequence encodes CASSYGYRGTDTQYF.

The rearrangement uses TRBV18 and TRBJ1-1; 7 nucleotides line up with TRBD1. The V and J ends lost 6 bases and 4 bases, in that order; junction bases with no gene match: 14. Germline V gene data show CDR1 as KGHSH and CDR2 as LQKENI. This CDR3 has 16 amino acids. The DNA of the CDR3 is TGTGCCAGCTCTCCCTATACCCAGGGGGAAGGCACTGAAGCTTTCTTT. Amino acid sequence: CASSPYTQGEGTEAFF. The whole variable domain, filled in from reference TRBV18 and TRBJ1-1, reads NAGVMQNPRHLVRRRGQEARLRCSPMKGHSHVYWYRQLPEEGLKFMVYLQKENIIDESGMPKERFSAEFPKEGPSILRIQQVVRGDSAAYFCASSPYTQGEGTEAFFGQGTRLTVV.